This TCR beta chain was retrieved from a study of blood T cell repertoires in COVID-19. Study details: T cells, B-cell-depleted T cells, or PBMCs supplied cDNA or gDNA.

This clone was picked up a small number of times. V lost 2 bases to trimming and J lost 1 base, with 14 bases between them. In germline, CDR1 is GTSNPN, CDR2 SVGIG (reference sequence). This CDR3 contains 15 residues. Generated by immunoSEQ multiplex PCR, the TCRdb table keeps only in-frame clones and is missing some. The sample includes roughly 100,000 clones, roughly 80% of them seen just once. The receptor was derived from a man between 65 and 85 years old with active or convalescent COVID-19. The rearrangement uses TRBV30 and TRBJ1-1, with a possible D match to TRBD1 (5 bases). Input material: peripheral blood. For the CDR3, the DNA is TGTGCCTGGAGTTCTTATCCTAGGGGGAACACTGAAGCTTTCTTT. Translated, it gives CAWSSYPRGNTEAFF. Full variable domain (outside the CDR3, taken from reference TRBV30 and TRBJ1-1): SQTIHQWPATLVQPVGSPLSLECTVEGTSNPNLYWYRQAAGRGLQLLFYSVGIGQISSEVPQNLSASRPQDRQFILSSKKLLLSDSGFYLCAWSSYPRGNTEAFFGQGTRLTVV.